These T cell receptor beta chains were read from a single sample in a study of radiation and T cells in renal cell carcinoma. Method: immunoSEQ multiplex PCR; TCRdb's copy keeps in-frame clones and lacks some. The data contain about 150,000 clones, about 87% of them singletons. This material consisted of blood, taken from a patient whose treatment included radiotherapy and nephrectomy. These receptors came from a woman aged 65 to 85 with renal cell carcinoma. CDR3s include the opening cysteine and the closing phenylalanine or tryptophan. D genes are given only for firm matches. Clone sizes are given selectively: once, few, many, or a class where the clone is expanded.

D	J	V	size	DNA	CDR3
NA	TRBJ1-5	TRBV28	NA	TGTGCCAGCAGTTTTACACCGGATAGCAATCAGCCCCAGCATTTT	CASSFTPDSNQPQHF
NA	TRBJ2-7	TRBV6-1	once	TGTGCCAGCAGTGCCACGGGTCCGGGTTCCTACGAGCAGTACTTC	CASSATGPGSYEQYF
TRBD1	TRBJ2-2	TRBV11-3	NA	TGTGCCAGCAGCTTAACAGGGGGCATGGACACCGGGGAGCTGTTTTTT	CASSLTGGMDTGELFF
TRBD1	TRBJ1-5	TRBV5-5	NA	TGTGCCAGCAGCTTGGGGCCCGGGACAGGGAGCAATCAGCCCCAGCATTTT	CASSLGPGTGSNQPQHF
NA	TRBJ2-7	TRBV29-1	NA	TGCAGCGCCGAAGGGACTTCCTACGAGCAGTACTTC	CSAEGTSYEQYF
TRBD1	TRBJ1-5	TRBV2	NA	TGTGCCAGCAGTGAAGGGACAGGAATGGACCAGCCCCAGCATTTT	CASSEGTGMDQPQHF
NA	TRBJ2-2	TRBV5-6	NA	TGTGCCAGCAGCTTACCCAGCGGGCATTTCGGGGAGCTGTTTTTT	CASSLPSGHFGELFF
TRBD1	TRBJ1-5	TRBV19	once	TGTGCCAGTAGTATCGGGACAGGGGCGATTCATCAGCCCCAGCATTTT	CASSIGTGAIHQPQHF
TRBD1	TRBJ2-5	TRBV11-1	NA	TGTGCCAGCAGCTTAACCGGGACAGGGGTTCGGAAGACCCAGTACTTC	CASSLTGTGVRKTQYF
TRBD2	TRBJ2-1	TRBV6-5	NA	TGTGCCAGCAGTTACTCGACTAGCGGGGTATATGAGCAGTTCTTC	CASSYSTSGVYEQFF
NA	TRBJ2-2	TRBV5-5	NA	TGTGCCAGCAGCTGGGAGCTAGTCACCGGGGAGCTGTTTTTT	CASSWELVTGELFF
TRBD2	TRBJ2-2	TRBV28	NA	TGTGCCAGCAGTTTTCCGGGAGGTAGCACCGGGGAGCTGTTTTTT	CASSFPGGSTGELFF
NA	TRBJ1-1	TRBV5-1	NA	TGCGCCAGCAGCCACCCGATTAGTTCTGAAGCTTTCTTT	CASSHPISSEAFF
NA	TRBJ2-6	TRBV27	NA	TGTGCCAGCAGCCACAGTCCTGGGGCCAACGTCCTGACTTTC	CASSHSPGANVLTF
NA	TRBJ1-4	TRBV10-3	NA	TGTGCCATCAGTGAAAAGACTGCATCGGTAGGAAAACTGTTTTTT	CAISEKTASVGKLFF
TRBD1	TRBJ2-7	TRBV19	NA	TGTGCCAGTAGTATAGGACAGGGTAGATTCGAGCAGTACTTC	CASSIGQGRFEQYF
NA	TRBJ1-2	TRBV7-9	NA	TGTGCCAGCAGCTTAGAAGTCGGCCTTGGATATGGCTACACCTTC	CASSLEVGLGYGYTF
TRBD1	TRBJ1-1	TRBV11-3	NA	TGTGCCAGCAGCTCACGAGACAGGGTTGCTTTCTTT	CASSSRDRVAFF
NA	TRBJ1-4	TRBV4-2	few	TGTGCCAGCAGCCAAGAGGGATCTGAAAAACTGTTTTTT	CASSQEGSEKLFF
NA	TRBJ1-1	TRBV18	once	TGTGCCAGCTCACCGGATTTTGAAGCTTTCTTT	CASSPDFEAFF
TRBD1	TRBJ1-2	TRBV30	NA	TGTGCCTGGGGACAGGGCCCCTATGGCTACACCTTC	CAWGQGPYGYTF
TRBD2	TRBJ2-7	TRBV7-2	NA	TGTGCCAGCAGAAGCGGGGGGCGTAACGAGCAGTACTTC	CASRSGGRNEQYF
NA	TRBJ1-5	TRBV19	NA	TGTGCCAGTTCGTATAGCAATCAGCCCCAGCATTTT	CASSYSNQPQHF
TRBD2	TRBJ2-5	TRBV29-1	NA	TGCGGCGCCCGCTGGCGGGGGGGCCAAGAGACCCAGTACTTC	CGARWRGGQETQYF
TRBD2	TRBJ2-3	TRBV2	NA	TGTGCCAGCAGTAAAGAGACTAGCGGGGGGTTTTCGAGAACAGATACGCAGTATTTT	CASSKETSGGFSRTDTQYF
TRBD2	TRBJ2-1	TRBV30	NA	TGTGCCTGGAGTGTATCAGGCGGGGGTCCCTACAATGAGCAGTTCTTC	CAWSVSGGGPYNEQFF
NA	TRBJ2-5	TRBV9	NA	TGTGCCAGCAGCGTAGGACACCAAGAGACCCAGTACTTC	CASSVGHQETQYF
TRBD1	TRBJ2-7	TRBV6-4	NA	TGTGCCAGCAGTGAAGGTGGGGACAGGGGTGAGGGCGAGCAGTACTTC	CASSEGGDRGEGEQYF
NA	TRBJ2-5	TRBV9	once	TGTGCCAGCAGCGTAGACGGGGTCCAAGAGACCCAGTACTTC	CASSVDGVQETQYF
NA	TRBJ1-1	TRBV7-9	NA	TGTGCCAGCAGCTTAGGGAGTATAGGGGCCGGCACTGAAGCTTTCTTT	CASSLGSIGAGTEAFF
NA	TRBJ2-1	TRBV7-3	NA	TGTGCCAGCAGCTTGGGCAGCTCCTACAATGAGCAGTTCTTC	CASSLGSSYNEQFF
TRBD1	TRBJ1-4	TRBV5-1	once	TGCGCCAGCACGCGGACAGGGGCAACTAATGAAAAACTGTTTTTT	CASTRTGATNEKLFF
NA	TRBJ2-1	TRBV11-3	NA	TGTGCCAGCAGCTCCCCCCAGGGGGGCGTCTACAATGAGCAGTTCTTC	CASSSPQGGVYNEQFF
NA	TRBJ1-2	TRBV18	once	TGTGCCAGCTCACCCACCGCCTATGGCTACACCTTC	CASSPTAYGYTF
TRBD1	TRBJ2-7	TRBV29-1	NA	TGCAGCGTCGGACAGGGGGTCTCCTACGAGCAGTACTTC	CSVGQGVSYEQYF
TRBD1	TRBJ2-7	TRBV5-6	NA	TGTGCCAGCAGCTTCCGGGGGACAGGGATAGGAGAGCAGTACTTC	CASSFRGTGIGEQYF
NA	TRBJ2-7	TRBV28	NA	TGTGCCAGCACGGGCGGGGTTACCTACGAGCAGTACTTC	CASTGGVTYEQYF
TRBD1	TRBJ2-7	TRBV28	few	TGTGCCAGCAGTTTATACCAGGGGGCATGGAACGAGCAGTACTTC	CASSLYQGAWNEQYF
NA	TRBJ1-1	TRBV9	once	TGTGCCAGCAGCGAGCCCGGGGACCAAGCTTTCTTT	CASSEPGDQAFF
NA	TRBJ2-5	TRBV19	once	TGTGCCAGTAGTAGGGGAATCCGACAAGAGACCCAGTACTTC	CASSRGIRQETQYF